A selection of T cell receptor beta chains follows, all from one sample in a study of spatial heterogeneity in lung cancer. TCRdb recomputed calls from the 5' RACE reads with MiXCR, one row per CDR3 protein. In the table there are approximately 92,000 distinct CDR3 sequences, about an eighth of which are singletons. The sample here was PBMCs, taken at surgery. These receptors were taken from a male donor with early-stage non-small cell lung cancer. Each CDR3 is given with its conserved first and last residue. The order of the fields is CDR3 DNA, CDR3 protein, J gene, V gene, clone size, D gene. A D gene is named only where the DNA matches it firmly. Size tells how often a clone was seen (once, few, many) or the class of an expanded clone, and some rows leave it out.

DNA: TGTGCCAGCAGATCTATCAGGATCTACGAGCAGTACTTC; CDR3: CASRSIRIYEQYF; J: TRBJ2-7; V: TRBV28; size: many; D: NA
DNA: TGTGCCAGCAGCTTCTCCGCGCGGGGCGTCAATGAGCAGTTCTTC; CDR3: CASSFSARGVNEQFF; J: TRBJ2-1; V: TRBV7-3; size: few; D: NA
DNA: TGCAGTGCCCCTGAGGCGCCGGGGGCCAACGTCCTGACTTTC; CDR3: CSAPEAPGANVLTF; J: TRBJ2-6; V: TRBV20-1; size: few; D: NA
DNA: TGCAGCGTTGACGGAACCAGGGGAGAAGGTGACCAAGAGACCCAGTACTTC; CDR3: CSVDGTRGEGDQETQYF; J: TRBJ2-5; V: TRBV29-1; size: few; D: NA
DNA: TGTGCCATCAGATCACCGTTGGCGGGGGGGCCGGAGACCCAGTACTTC; CDR3: CAIRSPLAGGPETQYF; J: TRBJ2-5; V: TRBV10-3; size: few; D: TRBD2
DNA: TGTGCCAGCAGCTTAGCTTACGGGAGACCCACCGGGGAGCTGTTTTTT; CDR3: CASSLAYGRPTGELFF; J: TRBJ2-2; V: TRBV7-2; size: NA; D: NA
DNA: TGTGCCACCAGTGATTCCCCCCAGGGGCTTCGGGACGAGCAGTACTTC; CDR3: CATSDSPQGLRDEQYF; J: TRBJ2-7; V: TRBV24-1; size: few; D: NA
DNA: TGTGCCAGCAGCTTAGCGGGACAGGGGGGTCGGACCCAGTACTTC; CDR3: CASSLAGQGGRTQYF; J: TRBJ2-5; V: TRBV7-2; size: many; D: TRBD1
DNA: TGTGCCAGCAGCCGTTACGGGACTAGCGGGAGTACGGAGACCCAGTACTTC; CDR3: CASSRYGTSGSTETQYF; J: TRBJ2-5; V: TRBV6-2/TRBV6-3; size: few; D: TRBD2
DNA: TGTGCCAGCTCACCACCGGGATCTCTACTAGCGGGGCGTTCTGGGGCCAACGTCCTGACTTTC; CDR3: CASSPPGSLLAGRSGANVLTF; J: TRBJ2-6; V: TRBV18; size: NA; D: TRBD2